The entry below gives a single T cell receptor (beta chain) sequence along with its context. Antigen specificity is unknown. There was relapse after autologous stem cell transplantation in every patient, and there was variation in brentuximab vedotin exposure. Responses achieved at best were complete response, partial response or progressive disease. Germline assignment: CDR1 LGHNA and CDR2 YNFKEQ. The CDR3 extends over 15 amino acids. The V gene lost 4 bases and the J gene lost 10 bases, with 20 bases spanning the gap. The sample belongs to a study of PD-1 blockade in classical Hodgkin lymphoma. Whole-study findings and limits: As was reported, newly diagnosed patients showed lower baseline TCR diversity than healthy donors did. The study found complete responders had baseline diversity similar to newly diagnosed patients. Factors driving the repertoire differences, possibly disease activity or prior therapy, remain undefined.

TCRdb's copy holds only in-frame clones and misses some; the assay was immunoSEQ multiplex PCR. Counted here are approximately 18,000 clones, approximately 68% occurring once; the ten biggest clones make up 8.3%. The TCR was taken from a human donor with classical Hodgkin lymphoma. J is TRBJ2-1 and V is TRBV4-2; the D gene is possibly TRBD1 (6 bases). Material: peripheral blood mononuclear cells (PBMCs), obtained before the second cycle of nivolumab. CDR3 region: CASSPTTRPGTEQFF. DNA for the CDR3: TGTGCCAGCAGCCCAACCACCCGACCCGGGACAGAGCAGTTCTTC.